Included here is one T cell receptor beta chain sequence, with context. Its antigen is undetermined. The protocol was immunoSEQ multiplex PCR, while the TCRdb copy is restricted to in-frame clones and leaves out a portion. The sample has some 61,000 clones, 85% to 90% seen once. These data originate in a study of OX40 agonist ivuxolimab in advanced cancers. Whole-study context: Clinicians treated patients with ivuxolimab, an agonistic anti-OX40 (CD134) antibody. Dose-escalation patients' cancers were hepatocellular carcinoma, melanoma, renal cell or head and neck cancer. People who had prior anti-PD-1, anti-PD-L1 or anti-CTLA-4 therapy could take part, and about 40% had some.

Study-level points and caveats: Antigens targeted by the expanded peripheral T cells were not determined.

This specimen consisted of CD4+ or CD8+ T cells sorted from blood, obtained in a trial of the OX40 agonist ivuxolimab. This TCR derives from an adult with an advanced solid tumor such as melanoma, head and neck, liver or kidney cancer.

The CDR3 bases are TGTGCCAGCAGTAGGAGGGCGGAACTGTACGAGCAGTACTTC. It yields the protein CASSRRAELYEQYF. The chain links TRBV6-6 to TRBJ2-7, with a weak D call TRBD2 (6 bases). Germline V lookup: CDR1 MNHNY, CDR2 SVGAGI (reference sequence). This CDR3 has 14 residues. Trimming removed 5 bases at V and 4 bases at J, with 15 bases between.